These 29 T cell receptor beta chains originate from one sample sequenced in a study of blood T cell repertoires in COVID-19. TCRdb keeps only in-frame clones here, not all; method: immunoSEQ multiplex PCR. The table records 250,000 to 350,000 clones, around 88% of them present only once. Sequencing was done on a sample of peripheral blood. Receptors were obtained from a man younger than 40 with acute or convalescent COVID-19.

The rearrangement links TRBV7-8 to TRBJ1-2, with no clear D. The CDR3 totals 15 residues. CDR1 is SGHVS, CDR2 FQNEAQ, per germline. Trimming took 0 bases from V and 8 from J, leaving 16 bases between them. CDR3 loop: CASSLAREFVLGYTF. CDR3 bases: TGTGCCAGCAGCTTAGCGCGGGAATTCGTGCTCGGCTACACCTTC.

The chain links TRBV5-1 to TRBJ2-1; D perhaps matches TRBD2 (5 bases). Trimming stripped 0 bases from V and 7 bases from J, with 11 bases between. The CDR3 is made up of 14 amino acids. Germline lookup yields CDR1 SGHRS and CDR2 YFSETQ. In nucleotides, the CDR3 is TGCGCCAGCAGCTTGGATGGGCTAGCAAATGAGCAGTTCTTC. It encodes CASSLDGLANEQFF.

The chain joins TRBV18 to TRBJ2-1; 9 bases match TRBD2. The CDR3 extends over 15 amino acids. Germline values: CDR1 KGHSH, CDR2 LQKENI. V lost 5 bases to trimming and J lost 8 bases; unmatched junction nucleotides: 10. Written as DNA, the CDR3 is TGTGCCAGCTCAGTTGGCGGGACTAGCCTCTATGAGCAGTTCTTC. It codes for CASSVGGTSLYEQFF.

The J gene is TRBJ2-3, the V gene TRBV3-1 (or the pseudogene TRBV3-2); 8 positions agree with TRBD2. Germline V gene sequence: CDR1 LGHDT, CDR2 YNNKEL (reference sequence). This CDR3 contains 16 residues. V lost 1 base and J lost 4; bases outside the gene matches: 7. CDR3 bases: TGTGCCAGCAGCCAAGTACGCGGGGGGCATGCAGATACGCAGTATTTT. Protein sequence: CASSQVRGGHADTQYF.

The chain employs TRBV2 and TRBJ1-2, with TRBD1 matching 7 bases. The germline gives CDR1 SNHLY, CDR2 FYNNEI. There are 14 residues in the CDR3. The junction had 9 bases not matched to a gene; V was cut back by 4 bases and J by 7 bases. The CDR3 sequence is CASSVQGKGGGYTF. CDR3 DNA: TGTGCCAGCAGTGTACAGGGGAAAGGGGGTGGCTACACCTTC.

The CDR3 DNA is TGTGCCAGTAATGGACAGGGGGCCGCTCATGAGCAGTTCTTC. This gives the protein CASNGQGAAHEQFF. V usage is TRBV19 and J usage is TRBJ2-1; 11 bases agree with TRBD1. Per germline, CDR1 LNHDA and CDR2 SQIVND (reference sequence). V was pared by 7 bases and J by 8 bases, with 7 bases of the junction left unmatched. The CDR3 is 14 amino acids.

The CDR3 loop is CSVAVSAEKNIQYF. In DNA, the CDR3 is TGCAGCGTTGCCGTATCCGCGGAAAAAAACATTCAGTACTTC. This chain joins TRBV29-1 and TRBJ2-4; D gene unclear. The CDR3 contains 14 residues. CDR1 and CDR2 from the germline V gene are SQVTM and ANQGSEA. The V and J ends lost 4 bases and 4 bases respectively, with 14 bases between them.

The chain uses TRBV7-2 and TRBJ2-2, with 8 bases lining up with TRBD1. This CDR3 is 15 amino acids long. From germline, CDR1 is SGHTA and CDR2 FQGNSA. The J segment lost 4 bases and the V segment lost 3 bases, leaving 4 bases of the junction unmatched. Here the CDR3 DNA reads TGTGCCAGCAGCTTCGGACAGGGATCCACCGGGGAGCTGTTTTTT. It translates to CASSFGQGSTGELFF. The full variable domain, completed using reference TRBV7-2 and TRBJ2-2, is GAGVSQSPSNKVTEKGKDVELRCDPISGHTALYWYRQSLGQGLEFLIYFQGNSAPDKSGLPSDRFSAERTGGSVSTLTIQRTQQEDSAVYLCASSFGQGSTGELFFGEGSRLTVL.

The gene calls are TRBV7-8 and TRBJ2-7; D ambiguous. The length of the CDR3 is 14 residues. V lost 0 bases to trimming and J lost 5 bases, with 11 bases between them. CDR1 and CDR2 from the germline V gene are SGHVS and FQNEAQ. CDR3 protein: CASSLAHQSDEQYF. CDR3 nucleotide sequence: TGTGCCAGCAGCTTAGCGCACCAATCGGACGAGCAGTACTTC.

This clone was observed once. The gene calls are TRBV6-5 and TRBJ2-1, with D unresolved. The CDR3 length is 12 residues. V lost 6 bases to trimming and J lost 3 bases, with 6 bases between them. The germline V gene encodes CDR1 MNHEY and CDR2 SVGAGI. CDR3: CASSNSYNEQFF. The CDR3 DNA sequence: TGTGCCAGCAGCAACAGCTACAATGAGCAGTTCTTC.

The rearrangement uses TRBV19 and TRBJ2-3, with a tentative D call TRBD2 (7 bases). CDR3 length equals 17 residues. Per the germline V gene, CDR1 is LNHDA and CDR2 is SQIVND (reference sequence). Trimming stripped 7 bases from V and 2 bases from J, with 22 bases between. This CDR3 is CASTLGGRPPTTDTQYF. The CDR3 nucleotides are TGTGCCAGTACCTTGGGGGGGCGGCCGCCCACCACAGATACGCAGTATTTT.

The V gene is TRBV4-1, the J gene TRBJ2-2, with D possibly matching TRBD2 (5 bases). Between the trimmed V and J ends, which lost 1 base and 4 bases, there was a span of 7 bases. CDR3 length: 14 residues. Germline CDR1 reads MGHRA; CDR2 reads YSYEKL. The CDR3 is CASSQVRGTGELFF. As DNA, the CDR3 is TGCGCCAGCAGCCAAGTCCGGGGCACCGGGGAGCTGTTTTTT.

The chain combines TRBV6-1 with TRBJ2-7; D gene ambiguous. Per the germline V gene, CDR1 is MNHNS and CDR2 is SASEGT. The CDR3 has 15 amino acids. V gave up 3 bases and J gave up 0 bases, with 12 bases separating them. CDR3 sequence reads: CASSDGGASSYEQYF. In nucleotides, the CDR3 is TGTGCCAGCAGTGACGGTGGAGCGAGCTCCTACGAGCAGTACTTC.

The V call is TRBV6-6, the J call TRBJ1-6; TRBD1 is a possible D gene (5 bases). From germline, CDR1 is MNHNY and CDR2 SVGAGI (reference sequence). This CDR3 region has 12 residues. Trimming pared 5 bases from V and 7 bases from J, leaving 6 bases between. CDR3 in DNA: TGTGCCAGCAGTAACAGGAATTCACCCCTCCACTTT. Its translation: CASSNRNSPLHF.

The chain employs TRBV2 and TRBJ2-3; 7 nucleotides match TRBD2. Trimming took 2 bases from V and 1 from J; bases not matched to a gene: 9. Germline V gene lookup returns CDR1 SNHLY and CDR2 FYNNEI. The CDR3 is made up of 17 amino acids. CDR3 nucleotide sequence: TGTGCCAGCAGTGAAAGGGGCGCTAGCGGACGCACAGATACGCAGTATTTT. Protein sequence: CASSERGASGRTDTQYF.

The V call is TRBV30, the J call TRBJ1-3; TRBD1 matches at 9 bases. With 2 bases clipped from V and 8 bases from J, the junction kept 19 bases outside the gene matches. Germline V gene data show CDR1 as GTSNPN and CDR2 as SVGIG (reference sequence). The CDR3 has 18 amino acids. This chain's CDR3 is CAWSPKTGTGMGRDTIYF. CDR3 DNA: TGTGCCTGGAGTCCAAAAACCGGGACAGGGATGGGTCGAGACACCATATATTTT.

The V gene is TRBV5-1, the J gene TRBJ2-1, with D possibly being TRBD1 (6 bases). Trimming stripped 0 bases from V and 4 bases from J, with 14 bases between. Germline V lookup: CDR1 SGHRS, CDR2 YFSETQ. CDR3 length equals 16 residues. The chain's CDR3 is CASSLAVGGTYNEQFF. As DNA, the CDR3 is TGCGCCAGCAGCTTGGCCGTAGGGGGAACATACAATGAGCAGTTCTTC. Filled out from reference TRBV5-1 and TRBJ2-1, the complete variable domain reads KAGVTQTPRYLIKTRGQQVTLSCSPISGHRSVSWYQQTPGQGLQFLFEYFSETQRNKGNFPGRFSGRQFSNSRSEMNVSTLELGDSALYLCASSLAVGGTYNEQFFGPGTRLTVL.

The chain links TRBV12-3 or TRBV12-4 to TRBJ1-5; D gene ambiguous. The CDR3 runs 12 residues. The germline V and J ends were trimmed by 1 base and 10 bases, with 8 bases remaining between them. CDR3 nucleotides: TGTGCCAGCAGTTTAGGGGCGGGCCCCCAGCATTTT. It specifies CASSLGAGPQHF.

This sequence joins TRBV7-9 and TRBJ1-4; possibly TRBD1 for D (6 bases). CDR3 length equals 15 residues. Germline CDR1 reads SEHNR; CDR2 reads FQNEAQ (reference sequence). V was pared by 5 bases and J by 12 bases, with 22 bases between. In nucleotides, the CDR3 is TGTGCCAGCAGCCCATCGCTGGGAGGGGGGGAAGAACTGTTTTTT. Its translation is CASSPSLGGGEELFF.

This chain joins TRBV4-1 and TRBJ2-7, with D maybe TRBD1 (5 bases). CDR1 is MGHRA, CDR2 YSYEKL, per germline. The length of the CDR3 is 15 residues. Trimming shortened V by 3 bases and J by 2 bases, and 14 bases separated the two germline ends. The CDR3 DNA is TGCGCCAGCAGCCACCCCGTTAAAGGGGCCTACGAGCAGTACTTC. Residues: CASSHPVKGAYEQYF.

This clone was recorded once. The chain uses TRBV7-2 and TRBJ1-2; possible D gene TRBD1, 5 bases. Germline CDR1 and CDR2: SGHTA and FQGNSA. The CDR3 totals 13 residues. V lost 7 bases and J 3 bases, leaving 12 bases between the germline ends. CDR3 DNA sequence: TGTGCCAGCACCCTGGGGCTCGACTATGGCTACACCTTC. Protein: CASTLGLDYGYTF.

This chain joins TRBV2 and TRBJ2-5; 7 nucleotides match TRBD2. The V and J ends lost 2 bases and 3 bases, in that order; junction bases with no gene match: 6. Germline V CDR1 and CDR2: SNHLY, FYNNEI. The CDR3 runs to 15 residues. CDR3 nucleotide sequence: TGTGCCAGCAGTGAAAAGGCCGCGGGAGAAGAGACCCAGTACTTC. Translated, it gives CASSEKAAGEETQYF.

This CDR3 reads CASSQPSEGSGYEQYF. The DNA for the CDR3 is TGTGCCAGCAGCCAACCTTCTGAGGGAAGTGGCTACGAGCAGTACTTC. This chain links TRBV7-9 with TRBJ2-7; possible D gene TRBD2, 5 bases. The CDR3 is 16 residues long. The ends were cut back, 5 bases at V and 3 bases at J, with 20 bases in the middle. Germline V gene lookup returns CDR1 SEHNR and CDR2 FQNEAQ (reference sequence).

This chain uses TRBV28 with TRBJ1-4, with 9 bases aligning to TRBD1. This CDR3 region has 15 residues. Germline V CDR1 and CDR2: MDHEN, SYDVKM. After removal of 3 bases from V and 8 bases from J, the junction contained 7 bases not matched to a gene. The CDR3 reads CASSFSGTGTEKLFF. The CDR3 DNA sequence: TGTGCCAGCAGTTTTTCCGGGACAGGGACCGAAAAACTGTTTTTT.

CDR3 nucleotide sequence: TGCGCCAGCAGCCAAGACAGTAGCCCCCTTAATTCACCCCTCCACTTT. As protein: CASSQDSSPLNSPLHF. The chain is built from TRBV5-1 and TRBJ1-6, with D possibly matching TRBD1 (5 bases). V was clipped by 4 bases and J by 6 bases, with 17 bases between them. Germline CDR1 SGHRS, CDR2 YFSETQ. This CDR3 is built from 16 residues.

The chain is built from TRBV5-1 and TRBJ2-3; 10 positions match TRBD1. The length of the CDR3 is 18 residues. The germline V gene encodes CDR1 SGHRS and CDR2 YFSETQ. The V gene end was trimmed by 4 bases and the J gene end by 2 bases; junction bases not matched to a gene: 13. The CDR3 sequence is CASSPTRRDRGVTDTQYF. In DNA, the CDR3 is TGCGCCAGCAGCCCGACGCGGCGGGACAGGGGTGTCACAGATACGCAGTATTTT.

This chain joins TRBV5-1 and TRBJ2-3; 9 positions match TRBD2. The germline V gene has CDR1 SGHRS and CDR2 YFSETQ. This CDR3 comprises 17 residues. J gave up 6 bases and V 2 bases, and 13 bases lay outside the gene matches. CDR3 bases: TGCGCCAGCAGCTTCCCTCTCGCGGGGGGGGGCCAGGATACGCAGTATTTT. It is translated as CASSFPLAGGGQDTQYF.

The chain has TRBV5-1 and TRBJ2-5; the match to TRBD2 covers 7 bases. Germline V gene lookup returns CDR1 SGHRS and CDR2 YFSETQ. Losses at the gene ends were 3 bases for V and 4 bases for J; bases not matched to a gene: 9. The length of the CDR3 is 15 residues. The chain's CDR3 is CASSSGWTRGETQYF. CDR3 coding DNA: TGCGCCAGCAGCTCCGGTTGGACTAGAGGAGAGACCCAGTACTTC.

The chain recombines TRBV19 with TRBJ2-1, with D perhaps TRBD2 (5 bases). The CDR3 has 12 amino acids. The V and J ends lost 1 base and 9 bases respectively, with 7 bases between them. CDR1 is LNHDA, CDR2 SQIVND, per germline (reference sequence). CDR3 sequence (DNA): TGTGCCAGTAGTATAGCTGGGAGTGAGCAGTTCTTC. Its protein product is CASSIAGSEQFF.